This TCR beta chain appears in the sequencing data of a study of control samples from healthy donors and cancer patients. Assay used: immunoSEQ multiplex PCR; TCRdb lists only in-frame clones, some missing. The table records about 120,000 clones, around 89% of them present only once. V was pared by 2 bases and J by 2 bases, with 3 bases of the junction left unmatched. This CDR3 is 15 amino acids long. Germline values: CDR1 SEHNR, CDR2 FQNEAQ (reference sequence). The TCR was taken from a man between 45 and 60 years old in good health. Sample: blood. V is TRBV7-9 and J is TRBJ2-3, with 8 nucleotides matching TRBD2. CDR3 amino acids: CASSLRLANTDTQYF. DNA for the CDR3: TGTGCCAGCAGCTTAAGACTAGCGAACACAGATACGCAGTATTTT. Full variable domain (outside the CDR3, taken from reference TRBV7-9 and TRBJ2-3): DTGVSQNPRHKITKRGQNVTFRCDPISEHNRLYWYRQTLGQGPEFLTYFQNEAQLEKSRLLSDRFSAERPKGSFSTLEIQRTEQGDSAMYLCASSLRLANTDTQYFGPGTRLTVL.